These T cell receptor beta chains were read from a single sample in a study of T cells in Graves' hyperthyroidism and ophthalmopathy. One entry per CDR3 protein, called by TCRdb with MiXCR from the multiplex PCR reads. The sample consists of under 450,000 distinct CDR3 sequences, less than 20% of them appearing once. The sequenced material came from blood. The source is a woman under 30 with Graves' hyperthyroidism. Both conserved end residues are part of each CDR3. Size is omitted from some rows. Given values are once, few, many or a class for expanded clones.

>TRBJ2-4|17|TRBV27|-
CASSSPTGVLDKNIQYF
>TRBJ2-5|13|TRBV28|many
CASTTGPVWTQYF
>TRBJ2-7|14|TRBV12-3/TRBV12-4|-
CASRKQASSYEQYF
>TRBJ1-5|17|TRBV18|many
CASSPLRGGAGGQPQHF
>TRBJ1-2|12|TRBV11-2|many
CASFGPPTGYTF
>TRBJ2-5|14|TRBV20-1|many
CSARGAGSAETQYF
>TRBJ2-6|20|TRBV20-1|-
CSAPHSNRGRTYSGANVLTF
>TRBJ2-7|14|TRBV7-8|many
CASTETDRGYEQYF
>TRBJ2-1|17|TRBV20-1|many
CSAAGTSGLLTYNEQFF
>TRBJ2-7|14|TRBV5-6|many
CASSSLPGDYEQYF
>TRBJ2-7|15|TRBV28|many
CASSAGGSGTYEQYF
>TRBJ1-6|14|TRBV19|-
CASSTISTGSGLHF
>TRBJ1-3|13|TRBV2|many
CASSEDRGRTIYF
>TRBJ2-3|15|TRBV20-1|many
CSAGPGPLGTDTQYF
>TRBJ1-5|15|TRBV6-5|many
CASSYSWAENQPQHF
>TRBJ2-3|15|TRBV2|-
CASSRTSGVRDTQYF
>TRBJ1-5|15|TRBV24-1|-
CATSATGEIAQPQHF
>TRBJ1-4|13|TRBV12-3/TRBV12-4|-
CASSRGGKEKLFF
>TRBJ2-1|17|TRBV10-3|many
CAISGTSGGSSYNEQFF
>TRBJ2-7|15|TRBV7-2|many
CASSFTGTSVYEQYF
>TRBJ1-4|14|TRBV12-3/TRBV12-4|many
CASSLDWGREKLFF
>TRBJ1-2|14|TRBV11-2|many
CASSLNSPNYGYTF